This TCR beta chain was recorded in a study of monozygotic twins with inflammatory bowel disease. This CDR3 contains 13 residues. CDR1 DFQATT and CDR2 SNEGSKA come from the germline V gene (reference sequence). Each donor gave roughly 2.5 ml of peripheral blood. Whole-blood RNA isolation (total RNA) proceeded without T cell sorting. TCRdb reprocessed the 5' RACE reads and keeps a single row for each CDR3 protein, giving no DNA. The specimen's table records approximately 330,000 distinct CDR3 sequences. The genes are TRBV20-1 and TRBJ1-3. The clonotype was recovered from a human donor with ulcerative colitis or Crohn's disease, or a healthy co-twin of an affected twin (not recorded which). The sample taken for sequencing was blood. The CDR3 loop is CSAGMGSGNTIYF.